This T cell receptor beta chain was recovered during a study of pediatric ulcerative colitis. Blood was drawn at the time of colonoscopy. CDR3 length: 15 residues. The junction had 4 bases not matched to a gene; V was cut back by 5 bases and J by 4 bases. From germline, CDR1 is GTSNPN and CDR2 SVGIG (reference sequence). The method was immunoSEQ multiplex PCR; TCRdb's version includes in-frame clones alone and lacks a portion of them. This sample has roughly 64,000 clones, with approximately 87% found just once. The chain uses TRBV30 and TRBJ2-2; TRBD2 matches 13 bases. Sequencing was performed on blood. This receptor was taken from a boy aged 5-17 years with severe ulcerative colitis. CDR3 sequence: CAWGLAGVGTGELFF. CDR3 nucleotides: TGTGCCTGGGGACTAGCGGGAGTGGGCACCGGGGAGCTGTTTTTT.